The present T cell receptor (beta chain) was sequenced within a study of beta chain features in type 1 diabetes. This clone was counted once. CD45RO/CCR7/CD25/CD127/CD95/CD27 staining was used to isolate CD4+ naive, central memory, regulatory and stem cell-like memory cells by sorting. Every isolated RNA sample was fully reverse transcribed, so sequencing captured expressed TCRB transcripts. The method was immunoSEQ multiplex PCR; TCRdb's version includes in-frame clones alone and lacks a portion of them. The data contain roughly 40,000 clones, around 64% of them singletons. Sequenced: Tregs from blood. The receptor comes from a woman in her 30s in good health.

The DNA for the CDR3 is TGTGCCAGCAGCTTCGAGAGTTTGGAGACCCAGTACTTC. Its protein product is CASSFESLETQYF. The genes are TRBV7-9 and TRBJ2-5, with D unresolved. The germline V gene encodes CDR1 SEHNR and CDR2 FQNEAQ (reference sequence). V was cut by 3 bases and J by 5 bases, with 10 bases left in between. This CDR3 is 13 amino acids long.